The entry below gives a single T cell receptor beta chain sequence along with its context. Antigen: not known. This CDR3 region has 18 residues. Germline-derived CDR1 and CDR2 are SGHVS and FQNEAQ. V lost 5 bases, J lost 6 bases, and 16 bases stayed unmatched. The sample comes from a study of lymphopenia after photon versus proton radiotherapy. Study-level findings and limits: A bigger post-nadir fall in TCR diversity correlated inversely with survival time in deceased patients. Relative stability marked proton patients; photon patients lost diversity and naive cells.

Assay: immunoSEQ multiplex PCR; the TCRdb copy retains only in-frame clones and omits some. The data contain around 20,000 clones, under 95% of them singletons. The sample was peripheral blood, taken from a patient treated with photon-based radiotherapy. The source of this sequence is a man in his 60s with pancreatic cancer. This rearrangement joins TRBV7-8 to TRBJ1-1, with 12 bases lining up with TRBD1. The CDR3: CASSPRGRGQGAFAEAFF. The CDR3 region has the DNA TGTGCCAGCAGCCCCCGAGGGAGGGGACAGGGGGCGTTTGCTGAAGCTTTCTTT.